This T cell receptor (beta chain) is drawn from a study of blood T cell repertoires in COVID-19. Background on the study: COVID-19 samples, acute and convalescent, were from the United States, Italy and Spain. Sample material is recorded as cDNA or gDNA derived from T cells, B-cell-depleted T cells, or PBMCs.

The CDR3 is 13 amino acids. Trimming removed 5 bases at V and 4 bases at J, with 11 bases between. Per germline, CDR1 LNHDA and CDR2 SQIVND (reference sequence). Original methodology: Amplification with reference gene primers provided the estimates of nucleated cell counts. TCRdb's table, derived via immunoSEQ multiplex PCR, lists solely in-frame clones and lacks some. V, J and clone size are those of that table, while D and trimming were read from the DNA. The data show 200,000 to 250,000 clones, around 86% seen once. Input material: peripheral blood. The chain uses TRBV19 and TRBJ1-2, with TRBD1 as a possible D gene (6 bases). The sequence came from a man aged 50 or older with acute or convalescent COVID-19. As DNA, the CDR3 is TGTGCCAGTAGTTTGCAGGGGAGCTATGGCTACACCTTC. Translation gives CASSLQGSYGYTF.